This record looks at one TCR beta chain sequence and its context. The entry originates in a study of blood T cell repertoires in COVID-19. Assay used: immunoSEQ multiplex PCR; TCRdb lists only in-frame clones, some missing. The sample consists of 95,000 to 120,000 clones, approximately 88% of them appearing once. V shed 2 bases and J 6 bases; nucleotides not matched to a gene: 7. CDR1 is SEHNR, CDR2 FQNEAQ, per germline (reference sequence). CDR3 size: 16 residues. The receptor was derived from a woman aged 35 to 49 with acute or convalescent COVID-19. V and J are TRBV7-9 and TRBJ2-3; 11 bases agree with TRBD1. Sequencing was done on a sample of peripheral blood. CDR3 in amino acids: CASSLLGQGAFDTQYF. The CDR3 bases are TGTGCCAGCAGCTTACTTGGACAGGGGGCCTTTGATACGCAGTATTTT. Combining the CDR3 with reference TRBV7-9 and TRBJ2-3 gives the whole variable domain DTGVSQNPRHKITKRGQNVTFRCDPISEHNRLYWYRQTLGQGPEFLTYFQNEAQLEKSRLLSDRFSAERPKGSFSTLEIQRTEQGDSAMYLCASSLLGQGAFDTQYFGPGTRLTVL.